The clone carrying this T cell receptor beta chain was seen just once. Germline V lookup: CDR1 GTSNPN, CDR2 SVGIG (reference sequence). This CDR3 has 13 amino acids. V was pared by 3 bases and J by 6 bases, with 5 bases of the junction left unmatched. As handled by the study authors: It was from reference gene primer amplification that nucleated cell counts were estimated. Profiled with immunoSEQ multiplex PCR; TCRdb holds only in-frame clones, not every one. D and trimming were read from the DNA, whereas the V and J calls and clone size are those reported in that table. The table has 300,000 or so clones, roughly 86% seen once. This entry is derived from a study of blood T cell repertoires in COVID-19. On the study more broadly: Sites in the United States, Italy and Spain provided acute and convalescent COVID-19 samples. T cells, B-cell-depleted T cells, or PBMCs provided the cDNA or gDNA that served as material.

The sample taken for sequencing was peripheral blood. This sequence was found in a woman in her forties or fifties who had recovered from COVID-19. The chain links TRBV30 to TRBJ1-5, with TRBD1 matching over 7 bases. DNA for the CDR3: TGTGCCTGGAGAGGGACAGCCGCTCAGCCCCAGCATTTT. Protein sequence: CAWRGTAAQPQHF.